The 32 T cell receptor beta chains given below trace back to one sample, sequenced in a study of shared clonotypes between healthy human individuals (dated by TCRdb to between 2020 and 2021). CD8 naive samples were obtained by positive selection for CCR7 among CD45RO-negative cells, yielding a CD45RA+CCR7+ population from which TemRA cells were excluded. Libraries came from the immunoSEQ multiplex PCR assay. TCRdb retrieved this table from immuneACCESS and kept in-frame rearrangements only. Not all clones are present; in checked studies, unresolved V genes account for under half, and no reason is known for the remainder. This sample comprises about 2.2 million clones, 90% to 95% of them detected only once. The ten largest clones capture around 1.8% of the sample. Sequencing used naive CD8+ T cells from PBMCs. The cell subset or site label for this specimen denotes: CD45RA+CCR7+. These receptors were obtained from a man aged 18 to 29 in good health. Some clones in this sample may be carry-over from other donors' samples.

V gene TRBV6-1 combines with J gene TRBJ2-1; TRBD2 matches 7 bases. The V gene's germline CDR1 is MNHNS and CDR2 SASEGT. Unmatched junction bases numbered 11, after V lost 2 bases and J lost 7 bases. The CDR3 is made up of 16 amino acids. The CDR3 spells CASSEIVGGPSNEQFF. DNA of the CDR3: TGTGCCAGCAGTGAAATCGTGGGAGGGCCCTCGAATGAGCAGTTCTTC.

A word on this clone: Distinct nucleotide sequences in the sample also encode this CDR3. This chain links TRBV9 with TRBJ2-7, with 8 bases that match TRBD1. Germline CDR1 is SGDLS and CDR2 is YYNGEE. CDR3 size: 15 residues. With 2 bases clipped from V and 1 base from J, the junction kept 5 bases outside the gene matches. The CDR3 is CASSVSGGNSYEQYF. The CDR3 region has the DNA TGTGCCAGCAGCGTTTCAGGGGGCAATTCCTACGAGCAGTACTTC.

The chain is built from TRBV5-6 and TRBJ2-7, with 7 bases lining up with TRBD2. The CDR3 totals 14 residues. The germline CDR1 and CDR2 sequences are SGHDT and YYEEEE. V was pared by 0 bases and J by 4 bases, with 4 bases of the junction left unmatched. The CDR3 reads CASSLVGGRYEQYF. The CDR3 DNA follows: TGTGCCAGCAGCTTGGTGGGAGGGAGGTACGAGCAGTACTTC.

Worth noting for this clone: The identical CDR3 is also encoded by other nucleotide sequences in the sample. The chain couples TRBV19 to TRBJ2-7, with D perhaps matching TRBD2 (5 bases). CDR1 and CDR2 (germline): LNHDA, SQIVND (reference sequence). This CDR3 spans 14 amino acids. V was clipped by 2 bases and J by 0 bases, with 8 bases between them. CDR3 residues: CASSITGSSYEQYF. The DNA for the CDR3 is TGTGCCAGTAGTATAACGGGGAGCTCCTACGAGCAGTACTTC.

The gene calls are TRBV7-9 and TRBJ1-2, with 7 bases matching TRBD1. Germline V gives CDR1 SEHNR, CDR2 FQNEAQ (reference sequence). Germline trimming cut 6 bases from V and 4 bases from J; bases unmatched to any gene: 11. CDR3 size: 15 residues. The CDR3 coding sequence is TGTGCCAGCAGGCCCTGGGACAGTTGGTCCTATGGCTACACCTTC. It specifies CASRPWDSWSYGYTF.

The chain joins TRBV2 to TRBJ2-1; 7 nucleotides match TRBD2. The germline V gene encodes CDR1 SNHLY and CDR2 FYNNEI. The CDR3 runs to 15 residues. The junction had 12 bases not matched to a gene; V was cut back by 7 bases and J by 6 bases. The CDR3 region is CASTPHREVPNEQFF. CDR3 DNA: TGTGCCAGCACCCCACATCGGGAGGTCCCCAATGAGCAGTTCTTC.

The chain links TRBV27 to TRBJ2-4; D is undetermined. This CDR3 contains 16 residues. CDR1 and CDR2 from the germline V gene are MNHEY and SMNVEV (reference sequence). V was pared by 5 bases and J by 0 bases, with 14 bases between. CDR3 loop: CASSPSPDGAKNIQYF. The CDR3 DNA sequence: TGTGCCAGCAGTCCATCACCCGACGGAGCCAAAAACATTCAGTACTTC.

The chain has TRBV9 and TRBJ1-1; 8 bases line up with TRBD1. Losses at the gene ends were 0 bases for V and 6 bases for J; bases not matched to a gene: 7. The CDR3 sequence is 15 residues long. The germline CDR1 and CDR2 sequences are SGDLS and YYNGEE. CDR3 nucleotide sequence: TGTGCCAGCAGCGTAGCCGGGACAGGTAACCCTGAAGCTTTCTTT. Its protein product is CASSVAGTGNPEAFF.

The genes are TRBV6-5 and TRBJ1-1; D perhaps matches TRBD1 (6 bases). CDR1 and CDR2 from the germline V gene are MNHEY and SVGAGI. The CDR3 covers 14 residues. The V end was cut by 2 bases, the J end by 10 bases, with 17 bases between. The CDR3 nucleotides are TGTGCCAGCAGTTACGAGGACAGCACCGTAGGAGCTTTCTTT. Translated: CASSYEDSTVGAFF.

This clone was counted only a few times. The chain recombines TRBV7-2 with TRBJ2-7; D not certain. Deletions cut 5 bases from V and 7 bases from J, with 18 bases between. In germline, CDR1 is SGHTA, CDR2 FQGNSA. The CDR3 is made up of 14 amino acids. CDR3 sequence (DNA): TGTGCCAGCAGCCCCGCGGCTACCGGGCGGGAGCAGTACTTC. Translation: CASSPAATGREQYF.

Concerning this clone: Other nucleotide sequences from this sample produce the same CDR3. The CDR3 region is CASSLTGGNYGYTF. CDR3 DNA: TGTGCCAGCAGTTTAACAGGGGGGAACTATGGCTACACCTTC. The V call is TRBV28, the J call TRBJ1-2; 8 positions match TRBD1. V shed 2 bases and J 2 bases; nucleotides not matched to a gene: 1. Germline CDR1 MDHEN, CDR2 SYDVKM. This CDR3 spans 14 amino acids.

The chain has TRBV7-8 and TRBJ2-1, with D perhaps matching TRBD2 (6 bases). The CDR3 loop spans 14 amino acids. Germline V CDR1 and CDR2: SGHVS, FQNEAQ. V lost 1 base to trimming and J lost 8 bases, with 12 bases between them. For the CDR3, the DNA is TGTGCCAGCAGCTTAGACGGGAGTTCCCATGAGCAGTTCTTC. Amino acid sequence: CASSLDGSSHEQFF.

This sequence joins TRBV27 and TRBJ2-7, with TRBD2 as a possible D gene (8 bases). The CDR3 contains 20 residues. V was cut by 6 bases and J by 4 bases, with 34 bases left in between. The germline gives CDR1 MNHEY, CDR2 SMNVEV (reference sequence). The CDR3 DNA sequence: TGTGCCAGCAGCCCTACCAGGCGGGAGGCCACAGGGGCATATAGGTACGAGCAGTACTTC. Protein: CASSPTRREATGAYRYEQYF.

The gene calls are TRBV27 and TRBJ2-2; 8 nucleotides line up with TRBD1. Germline V lookup: CDR1 MNHEY, CDR2 SMNVEV (reference sequence). Losses at the gene ends were 6 bases for V and 7 bases for J; bases not matched to a gene: 10. The CDR3 length is 15 residues. The CDR3 DNA follows: TGTGCCAGCAGCGGACAGGGTTTCGCGGGCGGGGAGCTGTTTTTT. Translating gives CASSGQGFAGGELFF.

DNA of the CDR3: TGTGCCAGCAGCCCGCCGCCGGGCGGGAGACTTGATGAGCAGTTCTTC. As protein: CASSPPPGGRLDEQFF. This sequence joins TRBV14 and TRBJ2-1; 7 nucleotides agree with TRBD2. The CDR3 length is 16 residues. CDR1 and CDR2 from the germline V gene are SGHDN and FVKESK. Trimming at V came to 4 bases and at J to 8 bases, leaving 14 bases not matched to a gene. The variable domain in full, with the rest retrieved from reference TRBV14 and TRBJ2-1, is EAGVTQFPSHSVIEKGQTVTLRCDPISGHDNLYWYRRVMGKEIKFLLHFVKESKQDESGMPNNRFLAERTGGTYSTLKVQPAELEDSGVYFCASSPPPGGRLDEQFFGPGTRLTVL.

V and J are TRBV5-1 and TRBJ1-2; 8 bases agree with TRBD1. The ends lost 5 bases at V and 6 bases at J; junction bases unmatched: 6. The CDR3 has 13 amino acids. Germline V gene data show CDR1 as SGHRS and CDR2 as YFSETQ. The CDR3 sequence is CASRDSTGDGYTF. CDR3 in DNA: TGCGCCAGCAGGGATTCGACAGGGGATGGCTACACCTTC. Full variable domain (remainder filled in from reference TRBV5-1 and TRBJ1-2): KAGVTQTPRYLIKTRGQQVTLSCSPISGHRSVSWYQQTPGQGLQFLFEYFSETQRNKGNFPGRFSGRQFSNSRSEMNVSTLELGDSALYLCASRDSTGDGYTFGSGTRLTVV.

The V and J genes are TRBV28 and TRBJ2-7, with TRBD1 as a possible D gene (6 bases). Per germline, CDR1 MDHEN and CDR2 SYDVKM. The V gene lost 7 bases and the J gene lost 4 bases, with 11 bases spanning the gap. The CDR3 has 12 residues. The CDR3 reads CASTRGGYEQYF. As DNA, the CDR3 is TGTGCCAGCACCAGGGGCGGGTACGAGCAGTACTTC. The full variable domain, completed using reference TRBV28 and TRBJ2-7, is DVKVTQSSRYLVKRTGEKVFLECVQDMDHENMFWYRQDPGLGLRLIYFSYDVKMKEKGDIPEGYSVSREKKERFSLILESASTNQTSMYLCASTRGGYEQYFGPGTRLTVT.

This clone has a single count. V is TRBV27 and J is TRBJ2-1; the D gene is possibly TRBD2 (5 bases). The CDR3 extends over 14 amino acids. Trimming removed 3 bases from V and 5 bases from J, with 11 bases in between. The germline V gene has CDR1 MNHEY and CDR2 SMNVEV (reference sequence). CDR3 loop: CASSLTRGHNEQFF. The CDR3 region has the DNA TGTGCCAGCAGTTTGACCCGCGGGCACAATGAGCAGTTCTTC.

The chain has TRBV27 and TRBJ2-7; 7 positions agree with TRBD2. The CDR3 extends over 14 amino acids. Germline assignment: CDR1 MNHEY and CDR2 SMNVEV (reference sequence). The V and J ends lost 4 bases and 6 bases, in that order; junction bases with no gene match: 9. This CDR3 reads CASSSPREAGEQYF. CDR3 coding DNA: TGTGCCAGCAGTTCTCCCCGGGAGGCGGGCGAGCAGTACTTC.

This clone was picked up one time. The chain uses TRBV6-6 and TRBJ1-5; possible D gene TRBD1, 5 bases. Trimming shortened V by 5 bases and J by 7 bases, and 9 bases separated the two germline ends. This CDR3 region has 12 residues. Germline CDR1 and CDR2: MNHNY and SVGAGI (reference sequence). The CDR3 DNA reads as TGTGCCAGCAGTGGGGCGTACCAGCCCCAGCATTTT. As protein: CASSGAYQPQHF.

The rearrangement joins TRBV4-1 to TRBJ2-1; TRBD2 aligns across 12 bases. The ends lost 4 bases at V and 7 bases at J; junction bases unmatched: 14. Germline V gives CDR1 MGHRA, CDR2 YSYEKL. The CDR3 extends over 18 amino acids. The CDR3 nucleotides are TGCGCCAGCAGCCCGACCCTCCTCCTAGCGGGAGGGCCTAATGAGCAGTTCTTC. Translated: CASSPTLLLAGGPNEQFF.

The chain uses TRBV13 and TRBJ2-2; either TRBD1 or TRBD2 may fit D (5 bases each). V lost 1 base and J 7 bases, leaving 10 bases between the germline ends. This CDR3 has 14 amino acids. The germline V gene has CDR1 PRHDT and CDR2 FYEKMQ (reference sequence). DNA of the CDR3: TGTGCCAGCAGCTTAGCGGGGCTCATCGGGGAGCTGTTTTTT. This translates into CASSLAGLIGELFF. Supplemented by reference TRBV13 and TRBJ2-2, the full variable domain reads AAGVIQSPRHLIKEKRETATLKCYPIPRHDTVYWYQQGPGQDPQFLISFYEKMQSDKGSIPDRFSAQQFSDYHSELNMSSLELGDSALYFCASSLAGLIGELFFGEGSRLTVL.

The chain links TRBV25-1 to TRBJ2-7, with 8 bases identical to TRBD2. From germline, CDR1 is MGHDK and CDR2 SYGVNS. There are 15 residues in the CDR3. The J segment lost 2 bases and the V segment lost 4 bases, leaving 7 bases of the junction unmatched. This chain's CDR3 is CASSGPGLGAYEQYF. The CDR3 nucleotides are TGTGCCAGCAGTGGCCCGGGACTAGGAGCCTACGAGCAGTACTTC.

CDR3 DNA sequence: TGTGCCAGCAGCTTAAAGAGGCCAACAGACGATGAGCAGTTCTTC. It is translated as CASSLKRPTDDEQFF. The V gene is TRBV11-2, the J gene TRBJ2-1; D remains unclear. This CDR3 has 15 residues. Germline V CDR1 and CDR2: SGHAT, FQNNGV. Trimming cost V 2 bases and J 8 bases, with 16 bases left between them.

The chain couples TRBV7-6 to TRBJ1-2; TRBD1 matches at 9 bases. Germline values: CDR1 SGHVS, CDR2 FNYEAQ. The CDR3 is 17 residues long. V shed 5 bases, J shed 2 bases, and the junction held 12 bases outside the gene matches. Written as DNA, the CDR3 is TGTGCCAGCAGCCCCAGGACAGGGGTGGTTAGGAACTATGGCTACACCTTC. This gives the protein CASSPRTGVVRNYGYTF. Filled out from reference TRBV7-6 and TRBJ1-2, the complete variable domain reads GAGVSQSPRYKVTKRGQDVALRCDPISGHVSLYWYRQALGQGPEFLTYFNYEAQQDKSGLPNDRFSAERPEGSISTLTIQRTEQRDSAMYRCASSPRTGVVRNYGYTFGSGTRLTVV.

For this clone: Different DNA sequences within this sample yield the same CDR3. In DNA, the CDR3 is TGTGCCAGCAGCCGGGACAGCAATCAGCCCCAGCATTTT. It is translated as CASSRDSNQPQHF. The rearrangement joins TRBV11-2 to TRBJ1-5; possibly TRBD1 for D (5 bases). The V end lost 5 bases, the J end lost 1 base, and 6 bases lay between the germline ends. The CDR3 has 13 amino acids. CDR1 is SGHAT, CDR2 FQNNGV, per germline.

The CDR3 here is CASSLTDGQETQYF. The CDR3 DNA follows: TGTGCCAGCAGCTTAACCGACGGCCAAGAGACCCAGTACTTC. The V gene is TRBV7-9, the J gene TRBJ2-5, with D unresolved. This CDR3 is 14 amino acids long. Trimming took off 2 bases at V and 1 base at J, with 8 bases between the two ends. The germline V gene has CDR1 SEHNR and CDR2 FQNEAQ (reference sequence). The variable domain in full, with the rest retrieved from reference TRBV7-9 and TRBJ2-5, is DTGVSQNPRHKITKRGQNVTFRCDPISEHNRLYWYRQTLGQGPEFLTYFQNEAQLEKSRLLSDRFSAERPKGSFSTLEIQRTEQGDSAMYLCASSLTDGQETQYFGPGTRLLVL.

The chain combines TRBV7-9 with TRBJ1-5; TRBD1 is a possible D gene (5 bases). Trimming removed 5 bases at V and 7 bases at J, with 18 bases between. The germline V gene has CDR1 SEHNR and CDR2 FQNEAQ (reference sequence). CDR3 length: 15 amino acids. The CDR3: CASSPSGGRIQPQHF. In nucleotides, the CDR3 is TGTGCCAGCAGCCCCTCGGGGGGGAGAATCCAGCCCCAGCATTTT. Based on the CDR3 plus reference TRBV7-9 and TRBJ1-5, the full variable domain is DTGVSQNPRHKITKRGQNVTFRCDPISEHNRLYWYRQTLGQGPEFLTYFQNEAQLEKSRLLSDRFSAERPKGSFSTLEIQRTEQGDSAMYLCASSPSGGRIQPQHFGDGTRLSIL.

With respect to this clone: Other DNA sequences in the sample encode the same CDR3. The chain joins TRBV15 to TRBJ1-5; tentatively, D is TRBD1 (6 bases). V dropped 0 bases and J dropped 4 bases, with 7 bases sitting between them. Germline CDR1 LNHNV, CDR2 YYDKDF (reference sequence). The length of the CDR3 is 14 residues. CDR3 DNA sequence: TGTGCCACCAGCAGAGAGAGGGGGAATCAGCCCCAGCATTTT. Amino acid sequence: CATSRERGNQPQHF. The full variable domain, rest sourced from reference TRBV15 and TRBJ1-5, is DAMVIQNPRYQVTQFGKPVTLSCSQTLNHNVMYWYQQKSSQAPKLLFHYYDKDFNNEADTPDNFQSRRPNTSFCFLDIRSPGLGDTAMYLCATSRERGNQPQHFGDGTRLSIL.

This rearrangement joins TRBV5-1 to TRBJ2-3; 10 nucleotides agree with TRBD2. Trimming at V came to 4 bases and at J to 2 bases, leaving 4 bases not matched to a gene. The length of the CDR3 is 15 residues. From germline, CDR1 is SGHRS and CDR2 YFSETQ. In DNA, the CDR3 is TGCGCCAGCAGCGCCGGACTAGCGGACACAGATACGCAGTATTTT. Its protein product is CASSAGLADTDTQYF.

The chain carries TRBV10-3 and TRBJ1-2, with TRBD1 as a possible D gene (5 bases). With 0 bases removed from V and 7 bases from J, the gap between germline ends came to 15 bases. Germline CDR1 and CDR2: ENHRY and SYGVKD. There are 15 residues in the CDR3. The CDR3 DNA is TGTGCCATCAGTGAGTCGATGGAGCCAGGGCCTGGCTACACCTTC. It is translated as CAISESMEPGPGYTF.

This chain uses TRBV7-9 with TRBJ1-1; no clear D gene. This CDR3 contains 12 residues. Trimming took off 2 bases at V and 8 bases at J, with 9 bases between the two ends. Germline assignment: CDR1 SEHNR and CDR2 FQNEAQ (reference sequence). The CDR3 loop is CASSLTSLEAFF. The CDR3 DNA follows: TGTGCCAGCAGCTTAACTTCGCTCGAAGCTTTCTTT. Based on the CDR3 plus reference TRBV7-9 and TRBJ1-1, the full variable domain is DTGVSQNPRHKITKRGQNVTFRCDPISEHNRLYWYRQTLGQGPEFLTYFQNEAQLEKSRLLSDRFSAERPKGSFSTLEIQRTEQGDSAMYLCASSLTSLEAFFGQGTRLTVV.